This is a list of T cell receptor beta chains from one sample in a study of T-cell reconstitution after alpha-beta-depleted transplantation in children. TCRdb reprocessed the PCR reads with MiXCR, giving one entry per CDR3 protein. Altogether fewer than 550,000 distinct CDR3 sequences are present, more than 9.5% being singletons, with the ten largest covering about 14%. This specimen consisted of PBMCs, mostly from graft donor cells, obtained 180 days after TCRalphabeta/CD19-depleted stem cell transplant. These receptor sequences come from a female patient between 2 and 15 years old who had a stem cell transplant for aplastic anemia, so the T cells may come from the graft donor. Each CDR3 is given without its conserved first and last residue.

cdr3_length j_call v_call cdr3_aa
14 TRBJ2-5 TRBV7-2 ASSLEGTSFRETQY
11 TRBJ2-2 TRBV19 ASWTVNTGELF
14 TRBJ1-1 TRBV15 ATSRDLDRANTEAF
12 TRBJ2-7 TRBV28 ASSFDYTAYEQY
17 TRBJ1-4 TRBV28 ASSFSDSARQIENEKLF
13 TRBJ2-7 TRBV7-2 ASSSPGHGTYEQY
10 TRBJ1-2 TRBV29-1 SVAGRIYGYT
11 TRBJ1-4 TRBV3-1 ASSLADGEKLF
11 TRBJ2-5 TRBV6-2/TRBV6-3 ASSYGARETQY
11 TRBJ2-7 TRBV6-6 ASSYGTGYEQY
11 TRBJ2-3 TRBV20-1 SASGETWNTQY
14 TRBJ1-1 TRBV6-5 ASSYDLIIRNTEAF
12 TRBJ1-2 TRBV7-8 ASSSTGFNYGYT
12 TRBJ1-5 TRBV15 ATSLDWPNQPQH
13 TRBJ2-5 TRBV28 ASTPPGERRETQY
12 TRBJ2-7 TRBV5-1 ASSLGGGFGEQY
13 TRBJ2-3 TRBV20-1 SAKSGQSSTDTQY
13 TRBJ2-7 TRBV20-1 SARDPAGGSYEQY
16 TRBJ2-1 TRBV11-1 ASSLEVVPGSSYNEQF
9 TRBJ1-1 TRBV20-1 SAIPGQEAF
14 TRBJ1-4 TRBV9 ASSEGLGVIGEKLF
10 TRBJ2-1 TRBV29-1 SALRDSTIRF
13 TRBJ2-2 TRBV12-3/TRBV12-4 ASSPRPVNTGELF
13 TRBJ2-5 TRBV4-1 ASSKSDRIQETQY
20 TRBJ1-1 TRBV12-5 ASGLANPGGREARLMNTEAF
11 TRBJ2-2 TRBV19 ASTSLRGTELF